The 18 T cell receptor beta chains below were found in one sample sequenced in a study of a mutant IDH1 vaccine in newly diagnosed glioma. Their cognate antigens are unknown. Time point indicated: week 5, during vaccination. In the vaccine, a single dose held 300 ug of the mutant IDH1 20-mer peptide, along with topical imiquimod. Produced via immunoSEQ multiplex PCR; TCRdb's table is partial and in-frame only. The sample contains about 50,000 clones, about 80% of which appear only once. Material: PBMCs, obtained from a glioma patient whose treatment included an IDH1 peptide vaccine. The receptors here all came from a woman aged 50 to 60 with glioma.

The chain employs TRBV6-1 and TRBJ2-3; TRBD2 is a possible D gene (5 bases). V lost 5 bases to trimming and J lost 3 bases, with 12 bases between them. The length of the CDR3 is 14 residues. CDR1 is MNHNS, CDR2 SASEGT, per germline. The CDR3 sequence is CASSSLGETDTQYF. Here the CDR3 DNA reads TGTGCCAGCAGTAGTCTCGGGGAAACAGATACGCAGTATTTT.

The gene calls are TRBV19 and TRBJ1-6; a possible D gene is TRBD1 (5 bases). The CDR3 has 15 residues. Germline CDR1 LNHDA, CDR2 SQIVND (reference sequence). V lost 4 bases and J 8 bases, leaving 15 bases between the germline ends. CDR3 amino acids: CASSKGRVEDSPLHF. The CDR3 bases are TGTGCCAGTAGTAAAGGCAGGGTAGAGGATTCACCCCTCCACTTT.

The chain carries TRBV19 and TRBJ1-1; a weak D match, TRBD1 (5 bases). CDR1 and CDR2 (germline): LNHDA, SQIVND (reference sequence). The CDR3 spans 15 residues. V lost 3 bases and J lost 6, with 17 bases in between. The CDR3 reads CASSIGSRAIAEAFF. CDR3 coding DNA: TGTGCCAGTAGTATCGGCTCCAGGGCCATAGCTGAAGCTTTCTTT.

The sample holds one count of this clone. V gene TRBV10-2 combines with J gene TRBJ2-7, with D perhaps matching TRBD1 or TRBD2 (6 bases each). The germline V and J ends were trimmed by 3 bases and 0 bases, with 12 bases remaining between them. CDR1 is WSHSY and CDR2 is SAAADI in the germline V gene. The CDR3 extends over 15 amino acids. The CDR3 bases are TGCGCCAGCAGTGATCCGGGGGCGAGCTCCTACGAGCAGTACTTC. As protein: CASSDPGASSYEQYF.

V gene TRBV5-1 combines with J gene TRBJ1-1; D is perhaps TRBD1 (6 bases). The CDR3 extends over 14 amino acids. Germline CDR1 SGHRS, CDR2 YFSETQ. Trimming took off 4 bases at V and 1 base at J, with 11 bases between the two ends. DNA for the CDR3: TGCGCCAGCAGCATGGAAGGGGGGAACACTGAAGCTTTCTTT. Residues: CASSMEGGNTEAFF.

This clone was counted only a few times. The chain employs TRBV25-1 and TRBJ2-7; D perhaps matches TRBD1 (6 bases). In germline, CDR1 is MGHDK, CDR2 SYGVNS. The CDR3 sequence is 12 residues long. V was clipped by 5 bases and J by 4 bases, with 9 bases between them. The DNA of the CDR3 is TGTGCCAGCAGTTATACAGGGTACGAGCAGTACTTC. As protein: CASSYTGYEQYF.

The rearrangement links TRBV7-8 to TRBJ1-4; 7 bases agree with TRBD1. The germline gives CDR1 SGHVS, CDR2 FQNEAQ. V shed 5 bases and J 10 bases; nucleotides not matched to a gene: 7. This CDR3 contains 13 residues. CDR3 sequence reads: CASSADREGKLFF. In nucleotides, the CDR3 is TGTGCCAGCAGCGCTGACAGGGAGGGAAAACTGTTTTTT.

The rearrangement joins TRBV6-5 to TRBJ2-7; no clear D. The germline V gene encodes CDR1 MNHEY and CDR2 SVGAGI. V lost 6 bases to trimming and J lost 5 bases, with 11 bases between them. This CDR3 has 12 residues. This CDR3 is CASRVGRHEQYF. CDR3 bases: TGTGCCAGCAGGGTGGGCCGTCACGAGCAGTACTTC.

This chain uses TRBV6-1 with TRBJ2-1; either TRBD1 or TRBD2 may fit D (5 bases each). Trimming stripped 3 bases from V and 0 bases from J, with 9 bases between. This CDR3 region has 15 residues. Germline V gene data show CDR1 as MNHNS and CDR2 as SASEGT. CDR3 protein: CASSEGRTSYNEQFF. CDR3 coding DNA: TGTGCCAGCAGTGAGGGACGGACCTCCTACAATGAGCAGTTCTTC.

The chain links TRBV2 to TRBJ2-7; D is possibly TRBD1 or TRBD2 (6 bases each). The V and J ends lost 6 bases and 0 bases respectively, with 15 bases between them. The CDR3 runs 15 residues. Germline CDR1 reads SNHLY; CDR2 reads FYNNEI. CDR3 bases: TGTGCCAGCAGCTCACAGGGAGGTAGCTCCTACGAGCAGTACTTC. Translating gives CASSSQGGSSYEQYF. Complete variable domain (other parts from reference TRBV2 and TRBJ2-7): EPEVTQTPSHQVTQMGQEVILRCVPISNHLYFYWYRQILGQKVEFLVSFYNNEISEKSEIFDDQFSVERPDGSNFTLKIRSTKLEDSAMYFCASSSQGGSSYEQYFGPGTRLTVT.

J is TRBJ1-1 and V is TRBV6-5; no clear D. Trimming left V 1 base short and J 5 bases short, with 11 bases between. The CDR3 contains 14 residues. Germline V gene sequence: CDR1 MNHEY, CDR2 SVGAGI. CDR3 nucleotide sequence: TGTGCCAGCAGTTACTTGTACACCGGAACTGAAGCTTTCTTT. Encoded protein: CASSYLYTGTEAFF.

The CDR3 loop is CASSEQVGYRQPQHF. CDR3 DNA: TGTGCCAGCAGTGAACAAGTAGGGTACAGGCAGCCCCAGCATTTT. The chain employs TRBV6-1 and TRBJ1-5; D possibly corresponds to TRBD1 (5 bases). The CDR3 has 15 residues. Trimming pared 2 bases from V and 7 bases from J, leaving 15 bases between. Per germline, CDR1 MNHNS and CDR2 SASEGT.

The genes are TRBV7-9 and TRBJ2-7, with D possibly being TRBD1 or TRBD2 (5 bases each). This CDR3 comprises 14 residues. Germline lookup yields CDR1 SEHNR and CDR2 FQNEAQ (reference sequence). V dropped 4 bases and J dropped 1 base, with 11 bases sitting between them. CDR3 region: CASSSGTDSYEQYF. In nucleotides, the CDR3 is TGTGCCAGCAGCTCCGGGACGGATTCCTACGAGCAGTACTTC.

The rearrangement uses TRBV5-1 and TRBJ1-6; D unclear. There are 13 residues in the CDR3. The germline V gene has CDR1 SGHRS and CDR2 YFSETQ. Between the trimmed V and J ends, which lost 2 bases and 7 bases, there was a span of 7 bases. CDR3 coding DNA: TGCGCCAGCAGCTTAGGCAGGAATTCACCCCTCCACTTT. Translating gives CASSLGRNSPLHF.

The gene calls are TRBV18 and TRBJ1-6; 7 positions agree with TRBD1. Unmatched junction bases numbered 4, after V lost 2 bases and J lost 6 bases. Germline loops: CDR1 KGHSH, CDR2 LQKENI. The CDR3 spans 15 residues. DNA for the CDR3: TGTGCCAGCTCACCAGGGGACAGAATTAATTCACCCCTCCACTTT. Encoded protein: CASSPGDRINSPLHF.

The V gene is TRBV7-8, the J gene TRBJ2-1, with D hard to call. This CDR3 is 12 amino acids long. The V gene's germline CDR1 is SGHVS and CDR2 FQNEAQ. V shed 1 base and J shed 12 bases, with 10 bases lying between them. The CDR3 here is CASSLGLGRQFF. The CDR3 bases are TGTGCCAGCAGCTTAGGACTGGGAAGGCAGTTCTTC.

The rearrangement uses TRBV5-4 and TRBJ2-1; TRBD2 matches at 14 bases. After removal of 0 bases from V and 4 bases from J, the junction contained 3 bases not matched to a gene. The CDR3 is made up of 17 amino acids. Germline V gene sequence: CDR1 SGHNT, CDR2 YYREEE (reference sequence). This chain's CDR3 is CASSLGGLAGAYNEQFF. CDR3 sequence (DNA): TGTGCCAGCAGCTTGGGGGGACTAGCGGGGGCGTACAATGAGCAGTTCTTC.

This chain links TRBV11-3 with TRBJ2-7; 9 bases line up with TRBD1. Germline CDR1 reads SGHNT; CDR2 reads YENEEA. The V gene end was trimmed by 5 bases and the J gene end by 6 bases; junction bases not matched to a gene: 8. This CDR3 comprises 14 residues. CDR3 in amino acids: CASSVRDRDGEQYF. In DNA form, the CDR3 reads TGTGCCAGCAGCGTCCGGGACAGGGATGGCGAGCAGTACTTC.